The text below deals with one TCR beta chain. The data originate from a study of T cells expressing NK-cell markers. TCRdb reprocessed the 5' RACE reads and stores each CDR3 protein as one record, lacking DNA. This table lists about 460,000 distinct CDR3 sequences. The TCR comes from a woman in her forties or fifties in good health. The specimen sequenced was blood T cells: a sorted CD56 or NKG2C T cell subset, CD4+ or CD8+ T cells, or bulk PBMC T cells (not recorded which).

The CDR3 loop is CASGLWRQTQYF. V gene TRBV12-5 combines with J gene TRBJ2-5; the D gene TCRdb calls, TRBD1, cannot be checked with no DNA. Germline V gene sequence: CDR1 LGHNT, CDR2 FRNRAP. The CDR3 runs to 12 residues.